A selection of T cell receptor beta chains follows, all from one sample in a study of cytomegalovirus exposure and HLA in healthy donors. TCRdb's table, derived via immunoSEQ multiplex PCR, lists solely in-frame clones and lacks some. The table lists 100,000 or so clones, roughly three quarters of them singletons. The source material was PBMCs. These receptors were obtained from a woman aged 40-49 years in good health and CMV-seronegative. CDR3s include the opening cysteine and the closing phenylalanine or tryptophan. A D gene is named only where the DNA matches it firmly. Size tells how often a clone was seen (once, few, many) or the class of an expanded clone, and some rows leave it out.

d_gene: .
abundance: .
v_gene: TRBV4-2
j_gene: TRBJ1-1
CDR3aa: CASSPRAGDDTEAFF
CDR3nt: TGTGCCAGCAGCCCCCGGGCGGGAGATGACACTGAAGCTTTCTTT

d_gene: .
abundance: once
v_gene: TRBV6-5
j_gene: TRBJ2-7
CDR3aa: CATRDSTGLGYEQYF
CDR3nt: TGTGCCACCAGAGACTCGACAGGCCTGGGGTACGAGCAGTACTTC

d_gene: TRBD1
abundance: .
v_gene: TRBV15
j_gene: TRBJ1-4
CDR3aa: CATSGQVATNEKLFF
CDR3nt: TGTGCCACCAGCGGACAGGTTGCAACTAATGAAAAACTGTTTTTT

d_gene: TRBD2
abundance: .
v_gene: TRBV2
j_gene: TRBJ2-1
CDR3aa: CASRRGLAGVLEQFF
CDR3nt: TGTGCCAGCAGGCGAGGACTAGCGGGGGTGCTTGAGCAGTTCTTC

d_gene: .
abundance: .
v_gene: TRBV5-5
j_gene: TRBJ2-5
CDR3aa: CASSLRAGTGETQYF
CDR3nt: TGTGCCAGCAGCCTCAGAGCAGGAACAGGAGAGACCCAGTACTTC

d_gene: .
abundance: few
v_gene: TRBV7-2
j_gene: TRBJ2-7
CDR3aa: CASSSSAVRVEYF
CDR3nt: TGTGCCAGCAGCTCCAGCGCGGTACGAGTCGAGTACTTC

d_gene: .
abundance: few
v_gene: TRBV6-6
j_gene: TRBJ2-3
CDR3aa: CASSSPYTDTQYF
CDR3nt: TGTGCCAGCTCAAGTCCCTATACAGATACGCAGTATTTT

d_gene: .
abundance: .
v_gene: TRBV4-1
j_gene: TRBJ2-5
CDR3aa: CASSQESQYQETQYF
CDR3nt: TGCGCCAGCAGCCAAGAATCGCAGTATCAAGAGACCCAGTACTTC

d_gene: .
abundance: .
v_gene: TRBV20-1
j_gene: TRBJ1-1
CDR3aa: CSAQATPEAFF
CDR3nt: TGCAGTGCTCAAGCCACCCCTGAAGCTTTCTTT

d_gene: .
abundance: few
v_gene: TRBV7-3
j_gene: TRBJ2-7
CDR3aa: CASSRDGRGRADEQYF
CDR3nt: TGTGCCAGCAGCCGCGACGGGAGAGGTAGAGCGGACGAGCAGTACTTC

d_gene: TRBD1
abundance: .
v_gene: TRBV7-9
j_gene: TRBJ2-3
CDR3aa: CASSLDSPGTGILSDTQYF
CDR3nt: TGTGCCAGCAGCTTAGATTCCCCCGGGACAGGGATTTTGTCAGATACGCAGTATTTT

d_gene: TRBD1
abundance: .
v_gene: TRBV7-2
j_gene: TRBJ1-6
CDR3aa: CASSGGQSNSPLHF
CDR3nt: TGTGCCAGCAGCGGGGGACAGTCAAATTCACCCCTCCACTTT

d_gene: TRBD2
abundance: .
v_gene: TRBV9
j_gene: TRBJ2-2
CDR3aa: CASSFGTSGLTGELFF
CDR3nt: TGTGCCAGCAGCTTCGGGACTAGCGGACTCACCGGGGAGCTGTTTTTT

d_gene: TRBD2
abundance: medium-sized
v_gene: TRBV10-1
j_gene: TRBJ2-3
CDR3aa: CASRLAGAQVTSTDTQYF
CDR3nt: TGCGCCAGCAGGTTAGCGGGGGCCCAAGTGACTAGCACAGATACGCAGTATTTT

d_gene: TRBD2
abundance: .
v_gene: TRBV25-1
j_gene: TRBJ2-3
CDR3aa: CASARGGATDTQYF
CDR3nt: TGTGCCAGCGCCCGCGGGGGGGCAACAGATACGCAGTATTTT

d_gene: .
abundance: .
v_gene: TRBV12-5
j_gene: TRBJ2-5
CDR3aa: CASGLGQGKETQYF
CDR3nt: TGTGCTAGTGGTTTGGGGCAGGGGAAAGAGACCCAGTACTTC

d_gene: .
abundance: .
v_gene: TRBV6-1
j_gene: TRBJ2-7
CDR3aa: CASADGVSTTKYF
CDR3nt: TGTGCCAGCGCTGACGGGGTCAGTACTACGAAGTACTTC

d_gene: .
abundance: .
v_gene: TRBV6-5
j_gene: TRBJ2-5
CDR3aa: CASSYSGTGGETQYF
CDR3nt: TGTGCCAGCAGTTACTCTGGGACCGGGGGAGAGACCCAGTACTTC